What follows are 31 T cell receptor beta chains derived from one specimen sequenced in a study of blood T cell repertoires in COVID-19. The assay was immunoSEQ multiplex PCR, and TCRdb's table has in-frame clones only and misses some. The sample shows about 34,000 clones, about 84% of them seen only once. Sequenced input: peripheral blood. The receptors stem from a man aged 65 to 85 with COVID-19, enrolled during active disease.

The chain recombines TRBV7-9 with TRBJ1-1; possible D gene TRBD1, 6 bases. The V gene lost 5 bases and the J gene lost 4 bases, with 11 bases spanning the gap. The CDR3 is 13 residues long. Germline V gene sequence: CDR1 SEHNR, CDR2 FQNEAQ (reference sequence). As DNA, the CDR3 is TGTGCCAGCAGCCCACAGGGCGGCACTGAAGCTTTCTTT. Amino acid sequence: CASSPQGGTEAFF.

The chain joins TRBV19 to TRBJ1-5, with a weak D call TRBD1 (6 bases). V lost 4 bases to trimming and J lost 6 bases, with 13 bases between them. The CDR3 length is 14 residues. Germline V CDR1 and CDR2: LNHDA, SQIVND (reference sequence). The CDR3 region is CASSSQGSGQPQHF. As DNA, the CDR3 is TGTGCCAGTAGTAGCCAGGGGTCGGGTCAGCCCCAGCATTTT.

The chain employs TRBV3-1 (or the pseudogene TRBV3-2) and TRBJ2-1; TRBD2 aligns across 8 bases. This CDR3 contains 15 residues. Germline assignment: CDR1 LGHDT and CDR2 YNNKEL (reference sequence). V dropped 0 bases and J dropped 7; count of bases not matched to a gene: 5. The CDR3 DNA sequence: TGTGCCAGCAGCCAAGATTTCGCTAGCGGGAATGAGCAGTTCTTC. Translating gives CASSQDFASGNEQFF.

The J gene is TRBJ2-2, the V gene TRBV2, with TRBD2 matching 12 bases. This CDR3 has 14 amino acids. Germline CDR1 is SNHLY and CDR2 is FYNNEI. The ends lost 8 bases at V and 6 bases at J; junction bases unmatched: 4. CDR3 in DNA: TGTGCCAGCGGGGGGACTAGCGGGTCCGGGGAGCTGTTTTTT. This translates into CASGGTSGSGELFF.

V is TRBV11-2 and J is TRBJ1-1, with 9 bases that match TRBD1. The CDR3 extends over 16 amino acids. The ends lost 1 base at V and 0 bases at J; junction bases unmatched: 3. The germline V gene has CDR1 SGHAT and CDR2 FQNNGV. The CDR3 nucleotides are TGTGCCAGCAGCTTAGCGACAGGGGGTATGAACACTGAAGCTTTCTTT. Its translation is CASSLATGGMNTEAFF.

V gene TRBV2 combines with J gene TRBJ2-1; 15 bases are a match to TRBD2. The CDR3 has 18 amino acids. CDR1 and CDR2 (germline): SNHLY, FYNNEI. The V and J ends lost 4 bases and 0 bases, in that order; junction bases with no gene match: 4. The CDR3 DNA follows: TGTGCCAGCAGTGGGAGGACTAGCGGGAGGGCCTCCTACAATGAGCAGTTCTTC. Translation gives CASSGRTSGRASYNEQFF.

The chain couples TRBV5-4 to TRBJ1-5; 7 nucleotides agree with TRBD1. CDR3 length equals 15 residues. The J segment lost 6 bases and the V segment lost 4 bases, leaving 10 bases of the junction unmatched. Germline V CDR1 and CDR2: SGHNT, YYREEE (reference sequence). This CDR3 reads CASSPTPGGGQPQHF. In DNA form, the CDR3 reads TGTGCCAGCAGCCCAACCCCAGGGGGTGGTCAGCCCCAGCATTTT.

This rearrangement joins TRBV7-2 to TRBJ2-2, with D uncertain. V was pared by 5 bases and J by 0 bases, with 7 bases between. Germline V gene lookup returns CDR1 SGHTA and CDR2 FQGNSA. The CDR3 is 14 residues long. The CDR3 DNA follows: TGTGCCAGCAGCCCCCCCGCGAACACCGGGGAGCTGTTTTTT. It codes for CASSPPANTGELFF.

The CDR3 nucleotides read TGTGCCAGCTTTCTTAGCGGGACTGGCGAGCAGTACTTC. Encoded protein: CASFLSGTGEQYF. This chain joins TRBV28 and TRBJ2-7; TRBD2 matches at 8 bases. After removal of 8 bases from V and 6 bases from J, the junction contained 9 bases not matched to a gene. Germline CDR1 is MDHEN and CDR2 is SYDVKM. The CDR3 contains 13 residues.

The chain joins TRBV30 to TRBJ1-1; 8 bases are a match to TRBD1. Germline-derived CDR1 and CDR2 are GTSNPN and SVGIG (reference sequence). V gave up 2 bases and J gave up 2 bases; unmatched junction bases: 10. The CDR3 is 16 residues long. The DNA for the CDR3 is TGTGCCTGGAGTCCACGATTCGGGACAGGTAACACTGAAGCTTTCTTT. The encoded protein is CAWSPRFGTGNTEAFF.

This sequence joins TRBV7-2 and TRBJ2-7, with D possibly being TRBD2 (7 bases). CDR3 size: 15 residues. Germline assignment: CDR1 SGHTA and CDR2 FQGNSA. Trimming took 5 bases from V and 1 from J, leaving 15 bases between them. CDR3 nucleotide sequence: TGTGCCAGCAGCCCTAGTGGGGGGGCTTCCTACGAGCAGTACTTC. Protein sequence: CASSPSGGASYEQYF.

This clone came up a few times. The chain is built from TRBV9 and TRBJ1-5; D not resolved. Germline CDR1 SGDLS, CDR2 YYNGEE. Trimming removed 4 bases from V and 5 bases from J, with 7 bases in between. The CDR3 sequence is 12 residues long. The CDR3 sequence is CASSPRDQPQHF. The CDR3 region has the DNA TGTGCCAGCAGCCCCCGGGATCAGCCCCAGCATTTT.

The table lists this clone with a count of one. The J gene is TRBJ1-2, the V gene TRBV28; 7 nucleotides align to TRBD1. There are 14 residues in the CDR3. V lost 6 bases, J lost 1 base, and 5 bases stayed unmatched. Germline loops: CDR1 MDHEN, CDR2 SYDVKM. The CDR3 coding sequence is TGTGCCAGCAGCAGACAGGGCGTTAACTATGGCTACACCTTC. Translating it yields CASSRQGVNYGYTF.

This chain connects TRBV27 to TRBJ1-2; tentatively, D is TRBD1 (5 bases). In germline, CDR1 is MNHEY, CDR2 SMNVEV (reference sequence). The length of the CDR3 is 14 residues. V lost 0 bases, J lost 8 bases, and 13 bases lay in between. The DNA of the CDR3 is TGTGCCAGCAGTTTATCAGGGGTTCTTGAGGGCTACACCTTC. Residues: CASSLSGVLEGYTF.

This rearrangement joins TRBV7-3 to TRBJ2-3; the match to TRBD2 covers 10 bases. CDR1 is SGHTA, CDR2 FQGTGA, per germline. The CDR3 totals 15 residues. J lost 4 bases, V lost 4 bases, and 5 bases had no gene match. The CDR3 region is CASSSASGSADTQYF. In DNA, the CDR3 is TGTGCCAGCAGCTCTGCTAGCGGGAGTGCAGATACGCAGTATTTT.

This chain joins TRBV28 and TRBJ1-1, with no clear D. The germline V and J ends were trimmed by 2 bases and 7 bases, with 14 bases remaining between them. The CDR3 extends over 14 amino acids. The germline CDR1 and CDR2 sequences are MDHEN and SYDVKM. CDR3 nucleotides: TGTGCCAGCAGTTTACTATCGCAAGCCAATGAAGCTTTCTTT. This codes for CASSLLSQANEAFF.

The chain has TRBV5-5 and TRBJ2-3, with 7 positions matching TRBD2. Germline loops: CDR1 SGHKS, CDR2 YYEKEE (reference sequence). Trimming took 0 bases from V and 0 from J; bases not matched to a gene: 4. The CDR3 runs to 16 residues. The CDR3 region is CASSLEVSGSTDTQYF. In DNA, the CDR3 is TGTGCCAGCAGCTTGGAGGTTAGCGGGAGCACAGATACGCAGTATTTT.

The chain uses TRBV27 and TRBJ2-7; TRBD2 is a possible D gene (5 bases). This CDR3 spans 15 amino acids. CDR1 is MNHEY and CDR2 is SMNVEV in the germline V gene (reference sequence). With 5 bases removed from V and 2 bases from J, the gap between germline ends came to 16 bases. The CDR3 reads CASSPGIGRTYEQYF. The CDR3 DNA sequence: TGTGCCAGCAGTCCCGGAATAGGGAGAACCTACGAGCAGTACTTC.

This clone was picked up one time. The V and J genes are TRBV20-1 and TRBJ2-7; D remains ambiguous. Germline CDR1 DFQATT, CDR2 SNEGSKA (reference sequence). Trimming pared 3 bases from V and 5 bases from J, leaving 8 bases between. The CDR3 contains 11 residues. Here the CDR3 reads CSASPLNEQYF. CDR3 sequence (DNA): TGCAGTGCTAGTCCTCTTAACGAGCAGTACTTC.

This chain connects TRBV27 to TRBJ2-2; weak D call: TRBD2 (5 bases). This CDR3 has 16 amino acids. Germline V gene lookup returns CDR1 MNHEY and CDR2 SMNVEV (reference sequence). Trimming took 3 bases from V and 0 from J, leaving 11 bases between them. The CDR3 DNA sequence: TGTGCCAGCAGTTTTGTAGAGCGGACGAACACCGGGGAGCTGTTTTTT. Protein product: CASSFVERTNTGELFF.

V and J are TRBV11-1 and TRBJ2-7; weak D call: TRBD2 (5 bases). V lost 5 bases and J 6 bases, leaving 17 bases between the germline ends. Germline loops: CDR1 SGHAT, CDR2 FQDESV (reference sequence). The CDR3 is 14 amino acids. The CDR3 DNA reads TGTGCCAGCAGCCTCAACGTCGGGGATGGCGAGCAGTACTTC. Translation gives CASSLNVGDGEQYF.

The chain employs TRBV5-1 and TRBJ2-7; TRBD2 aligns across 9 bases. In germline, CDR1 is SGHRS, CDR2 YFSETQ. The CDR3 length is 14 residues. Trimming cost V 7 bases and J 2 bases; bases outside gene matches: 7. The CDR3 loop is CASRLAANPYEQYF. CDR3 coding DNA: TGCGCCAGCCGACTAGCGGCTAACCCCTACGAGCAGTACTTC.

This clone has only a few counts. This chain joins TRBV18 and TRBJ2-7; 8 bases are shared with TRBD1. Trimming at V came to 0 bases and at J to 4 bases, leaving 5 bases not matched to a gene. The germline CDR1 and CDR2 sequences are KGHSH and LQKENI. This CDR3 spans 15 amino acids. CDR3 sequence: CASSPPRTGSYEQYF. DNA for the CDR3: TGTGCCAGCTCACCACCGAGGACAGGGTCGTACGAGCAGTACTTC.

The genes are TRBV27 and TRBJ2-7; TRBD2 agrees at 14 bases. The CDR3 is 16 amino acids. With 9 bases clipped from V and 2 bases from J, the junction kept 9 bases outside the gene matches. Germline V gene data show CDR1 as MNHEY and CDR2 as SMNVEV (reference sequence). The DNA of the CDR3 is TGTGCCAGTAGACTAGCGGGAGGGTTAGGGGCCTACGAGCAGTACTTC. Its translation: CASRLAGGLGAYEQYF.

The CDR3 region is CAWSVLAGANGEQFF. CDR3 DNA sequence: TGTGCCTGGAGTGTACTAGCGGGAGCTAATGGTGAGCAGTTCTTC. This rearrangement joins TRBV30 to TRBJ2-1; TRBD2 agrees at 11 bases. Germline V gene data show CDR1 as GTSNPN and CDR2 as SVGIG (reference sequence). The CDR3 covers 15 residues. V lost 0 bases to trimming and J lost 9 bases; unmatched junction nucleotides: 7.

The chain combines TRBV6-5 with TRBJ1-1, with 10 bases matching TRBD1. Germline CDR1 and CDR2: MNHEY and SVGAGI. This CDR3 comprises 14 residues. V gave up 6 bases and J gave up 4 bases; unmatched junction bases: 5. CDR3 amino acids: CASRPGTGVTEAFF. Here the CDR3 DNA reads TGTGCCAGCAGGCCTGGGACAGGGGTCACTGAAGCTTTCTTT.

This chain links TRBV9 with TRBJ2-2; D gene unclear. The V end was cut by 4 bases, the J end by 6 bases, with 13 bases between. In germline, CDR1 is SGDLS, CDR2 YYNGEE. This CDR3 region has 14 residues. The CDR3 region is CASSSHHGSGELFF. The CDR3 DNA reads TGTGCCAGCAGCTCCCACCACGGTTCCGGGGAGCTGTTTTTT.

The chain has TRBV7-2 and TRBJ2-7, with TRBD2 matching 7 bases. Germline V gene data show CDR1 as SGHTA and CDR2 as FQGNSA. The CDR3 totals 15 residues. V lost 0 bases and J lost 2; bases outside the gene matches: 4. Here the CDR3 reads CASSLAASGPYEQYF. DNA for the CDR3: TGTGCCAGCAGCTTAGCTGCTAGCGGCCCCTACGAGCAGTACTTC.

The chain is built from TRBV9 and TRBJ2-4; D gene ambiguous. Germline CDR1 is SGDLS and CDR2 is YYNGEE. Between the trimmed V and J ends, which lost 0 bases and 0 bases, there was a span of 10 bases. The CDR3 totals 16 residues. CDR3 nucleotides: TGTGCCAGCAGCGTAGATCCAGTCGTAGCCAAAAACATTCAGTACTTC. Its translation is CASSVDPVVAKNIQYF.

The V gene is TRBV10-3, the J gene TRBJ2-1; 9 bases are a match to TRBD2. The J segment lost 2 bases and the V segment lost 3 bases, leaving 2 bases of the junction unmatched. Germline CDR1 and CDR2: ENHRY and SYGVKD. The CDR3 loop spans 15 amino acids. CDR3 coding DNA: TGTGCCATCAGTGATCGACTAGCGGCCTACAATGAGCAGTTCTTC. This gives the protein CAISDRLAAYNEQFF.

The V call is TRBV5-6, the J call TRBJ2-1; 14 nucleotides agree with TRBD2. The CDR3 loop spans 15 amino acids. The germline gives CDR1 SGHDT, CDR2 YYEEEE. Losses at the gene ends were 4 bases for V and 11 bases for J; bases not matched to a gene: 8. Here the CDR3 DNA reads TGTGCCAGCAGCCATGGACTAGCGGGAGGACCCCAGCAGTTCTTC. Its translation is CASSHGLAGGPQQFF.